This TCR beta chain was obtained from a study of blood T cell repertoires in COVID-19. The overall study: Samples taken during acute and convalescent COVID-19 were collected in the United States, Italy and Spain. T cells, B-cell-depleted T cells, or PBMCs provided the cDNA or gDNA that served as material.

CDR3 length: 15 amino acids. J lost 8 bases, V lost 6 bases, and 11 bases had no gene match. The germline V gene encodes CDR1 MNHEY and CDR2 SVGAGI. Using immunoSEQ multiplex PCR, the repertoire was profiled, and TCRdb retains in-frame clones only, with some absent. This table has 250,000 or so clones, 87% appearing once. The study assigned cohorts using participant-reported clinical history. The sequence came from a woman aged 30 to 39 with acute COVID-19. The V gene is TRBV6-5, the J gene TRBJ1-2, with 11 bases lining up with TRBD1. The sample consisted of PBMCs or T cells enriched from blood (not recorded which). The CDR3 here is CASRKGQGAVEGYTF. The CDR3 DNA follows: TGTGCCAGCAGGAAAGGACAGGGGGCCGTCGAGGGCTACACCTTC.